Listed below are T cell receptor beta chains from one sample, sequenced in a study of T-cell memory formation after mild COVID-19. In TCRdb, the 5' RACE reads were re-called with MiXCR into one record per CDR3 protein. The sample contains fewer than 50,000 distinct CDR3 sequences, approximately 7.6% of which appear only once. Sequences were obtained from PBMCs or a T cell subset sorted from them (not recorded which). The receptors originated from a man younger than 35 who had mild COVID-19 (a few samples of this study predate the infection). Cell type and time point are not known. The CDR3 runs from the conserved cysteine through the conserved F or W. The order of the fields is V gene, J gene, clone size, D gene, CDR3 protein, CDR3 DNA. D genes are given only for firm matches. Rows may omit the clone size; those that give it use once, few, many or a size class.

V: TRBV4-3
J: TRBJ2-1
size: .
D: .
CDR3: CASSQEDRGGIEQFF
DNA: TGCGCCAGCAGCCAAGAGGACCGGGGCGGGATTGAGCAGTTCTTC

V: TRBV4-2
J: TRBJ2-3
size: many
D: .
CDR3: CASSHGPTNTDTQYF
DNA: TGTGCCAGCAGCCACGGACCCACCAACACAGATACGCAGTATTTT

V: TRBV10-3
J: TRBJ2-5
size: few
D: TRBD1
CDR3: CATTPDRVGETQYF
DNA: TGTGCCACAACCCCCGACAGGGTAGGCGAGACCCAGTACTTC

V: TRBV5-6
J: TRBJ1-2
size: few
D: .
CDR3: CASSSYLRDAYGYTF
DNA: TGTGCCAGCAGCTCTTACCTTCGGGACGCGTATGGCTACACCTTC

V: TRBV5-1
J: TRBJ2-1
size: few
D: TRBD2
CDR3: CASSGTSNNNEQFF
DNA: TGCGCCAGCAGCGGGACTAGCAACAACAATGAGCAGTTCTTC

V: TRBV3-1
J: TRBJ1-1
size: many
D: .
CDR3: CASSQGVNTEAFF
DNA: TGTGCCAGCAGCCAAGGGGTGAACACTGAAGCTTTCTTT

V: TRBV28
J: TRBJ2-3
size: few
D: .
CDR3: CASTHHTGGTDTQYF
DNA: TGTGCCAGCACCCATCATACCGGGGGTACAGATACGCAGTATTTT

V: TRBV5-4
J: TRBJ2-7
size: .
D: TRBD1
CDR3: CASSRTGDSYEQYF
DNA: TGTGCCAGCAGCCGGACAGGGGACTCCTACGAGCAGTACTTC

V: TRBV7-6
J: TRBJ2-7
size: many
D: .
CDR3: CASSLARGSYEQYF
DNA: TGTGCCAGCAGCTTAGCGCGGGGATCCTACGAGCAGTACTTC

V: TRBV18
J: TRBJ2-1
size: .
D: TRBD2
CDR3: CASSGGEYNEQFF
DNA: TGTGCCAGCTCCGGGGGGGAATACAATGAGCAGTTCTTC

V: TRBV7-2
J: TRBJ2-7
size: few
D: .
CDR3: CASSLIPAPSSYEQYF
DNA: TGTGCCAGCAGCTTAATACCCGCACCTAGCTCCTACGAGCAGTACTTC

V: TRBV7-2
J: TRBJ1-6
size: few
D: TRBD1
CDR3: CASSWDRGRSLHF
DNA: TGTGCCAGCAGCTGGGACAGGGGGCGAAGCCTCCACTTT

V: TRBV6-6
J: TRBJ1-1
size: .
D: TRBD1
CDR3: CASKPGQYTEAFF
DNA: TGTGCCAGCAAACCGGGACAGTACACTGAAGCTTTCTTT

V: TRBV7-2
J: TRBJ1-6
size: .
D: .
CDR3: CASSPIPTASALHF
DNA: TGTGCCAGCAGCCCCATCCCGACGGCTTCGGCCCTCCACTTT

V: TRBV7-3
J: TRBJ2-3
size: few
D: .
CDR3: CASSPRAQFTDTQYF
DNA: TGTGCCAGCAGCCCGAGAGCTCAGTTTACAGATACGCAGTATTTT

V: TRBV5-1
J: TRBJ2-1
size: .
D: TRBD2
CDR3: CASSSHGGTYNEQFF
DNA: TGCGCCAGCAGCTCCCACGGGGGGACCTACAATGAGCAGTTCTTC

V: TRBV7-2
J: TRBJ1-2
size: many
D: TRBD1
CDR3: CASSTGTGAGYTF
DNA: TGTGCCAGCAGCACTGGGACAGGGGCCGGCTACACCTTC

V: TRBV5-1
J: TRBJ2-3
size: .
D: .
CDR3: CASSLEGQPWDTQYF
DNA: TGCGCCAGCAGCTTGGAGGGCCAACCTTGGGATACGCAGTATTTT

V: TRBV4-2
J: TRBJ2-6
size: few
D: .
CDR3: CASSQEGHVSGANVLTF
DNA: TGTGCCAGCAGCCAAGAAGGGCACGTCTCTGGGGCCAACGTCCTGACTTTC

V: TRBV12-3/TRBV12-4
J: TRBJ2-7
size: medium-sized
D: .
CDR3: CASSFSSHTSYEQYF
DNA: TGTGCCAGCAGTTTTTCCAGCCACACATCCTACGAGCAGTACTTC

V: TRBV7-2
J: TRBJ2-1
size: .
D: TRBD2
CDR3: CASSSGLASYNEQFF
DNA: TGTGCCAGCAGCAGCGGACTAGCGAGCTACAATGAGCAGTTCTTC

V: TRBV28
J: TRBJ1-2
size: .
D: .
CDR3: CALAGGQKDGYTF
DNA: TGTGCCCTTGCGGGTGGTCAGAAGGATGGCTACACCTTC

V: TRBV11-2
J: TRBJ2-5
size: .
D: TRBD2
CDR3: CASSPGLAGAAETQYF
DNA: TGTGCCAGCAGCCCGGGACTAGCGGGAGCTGCGGAGACCCAGTACTTC

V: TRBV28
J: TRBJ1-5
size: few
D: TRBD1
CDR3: CASRDSFNQPQHF
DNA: TGTGCCAGCCGGGACAGCTTTAATCAGCCCCAGCATTTT

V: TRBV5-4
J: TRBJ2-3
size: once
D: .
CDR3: CASSDEGGTTDTQYF
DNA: TGTGCCAGCAGCGACGAGGGGGGAACCACAGATACGCAGTATTTT

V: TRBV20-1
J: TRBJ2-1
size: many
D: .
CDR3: CSARRGAGSDNEQFF
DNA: TGCAGTGCTAGACGCGGCGCAGGTTCGGACAATGAGCAGTTCTTC

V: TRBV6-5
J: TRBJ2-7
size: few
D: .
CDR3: CASSYSMGMSYEQYF
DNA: TGTGCCAGCAGTTACTCGATGGGGATGTCCTACGAGCAGTACTTC

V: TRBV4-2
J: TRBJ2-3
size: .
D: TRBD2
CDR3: CASSLKTSGATDTQYF
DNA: TGTGCCAGCAGCCTCAAGACTAGCGGGGCAACAGATACGCAGTATTTT

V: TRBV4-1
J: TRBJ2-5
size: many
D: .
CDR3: CASSPRGHQETQYF
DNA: TGCGCCAGCAGCCCCCGAGGCCACCAAGAGACCCAGTACTTC

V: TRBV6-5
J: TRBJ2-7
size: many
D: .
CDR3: CASRTIGRYSYEQYF
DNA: TGTGCCAGCAGAACCATAGGACGGTACTCCTACGAGCAGTACTTC

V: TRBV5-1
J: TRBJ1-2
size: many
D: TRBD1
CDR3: CASRPGNRGPFHF
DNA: TGCGCCAGCAGGCCTGGAAACAGGGGGCCCTTCCACTTC

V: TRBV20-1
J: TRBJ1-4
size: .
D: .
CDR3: CSARDSTAEKLFF
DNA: TGCAGTGCTAGAGATTCGACGGCCGAAAAACTGTTTTTT

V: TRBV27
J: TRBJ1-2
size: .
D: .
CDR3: CASSSTGTHGYTF
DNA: TGTGCCAGCAGTTCCACAGGGACCCATGGCTACACCTTC

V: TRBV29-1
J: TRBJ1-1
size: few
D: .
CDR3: CSVHRPLNTEAFF
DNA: TGCAGCGTCCACCGCCCGTTGAACACTGAAGCTTTCTTT

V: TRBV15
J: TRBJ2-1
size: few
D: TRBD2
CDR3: CATSGTSGGLNEQFF
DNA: TGTGCCACCAGCGGGACTAGCGGGGGCCTAAATGAGCAGTTCTTC

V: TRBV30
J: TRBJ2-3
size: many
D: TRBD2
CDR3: CAWSPRLAGALTDTQYF
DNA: TGTGCCTGGAGCCCGAGACTAGCGGGGGCCCTCACAGATACGCAGTATTTT

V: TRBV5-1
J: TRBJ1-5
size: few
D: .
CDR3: CASSSGTGSNQPQHF
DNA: TGCGCCAGCAGCTCCGGGACGGGTAGCAATCAGCCCCAGCATTTT

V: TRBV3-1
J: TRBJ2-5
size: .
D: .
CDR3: CASSHLVRTGKTQYF
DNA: TGTGCCAGCAGCCACCTAGTCAGGACGGGAAAGACCCAGTACTTC

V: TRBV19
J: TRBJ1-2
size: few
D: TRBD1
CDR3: CASSTRQGGYTF
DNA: TGTGCCAGTAGTACCCGACAGGGGGGCTACACCTTC

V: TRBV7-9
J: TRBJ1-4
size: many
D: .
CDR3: CASRIGTANEKLFF
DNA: TGTGCCAGCAGGATAGGGACTGCCAATGAAAAACTGTTTTTT

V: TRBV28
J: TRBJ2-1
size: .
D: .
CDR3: CASSFLGEQFF
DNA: TGTGCCAGCAGTTTTCTTGGAGAGCAGTTCTTC

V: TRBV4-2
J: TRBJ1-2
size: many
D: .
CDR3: CASSQVGGNYGYTF
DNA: TGTGCCAGCAGCCAAGTAGGGGGTAACTATGGCTACACCTTC

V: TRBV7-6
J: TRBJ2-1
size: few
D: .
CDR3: CASSLVGGPSSYNEQFF
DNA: TGTGCCAGCAGCTTAGTGGGGGGGCCGAGCTCCTACAATGAGCAGTTCTTC

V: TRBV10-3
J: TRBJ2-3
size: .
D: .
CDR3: CAISETGGTDTQYF
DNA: TGTGCCATCAGTGAAACCGGGGGCACAGATACGCAGTATTTT